The sequence of this T cell receptor (beta chain) was determined in a study of regulatory T cells in long-lasting Graves disease. On the study more broadly: Duration of antithyroid drug therapy among newly diagnosed Graves' patients was under 3 months. Points from the study as a whole: Samples came from peripheral blood alone, without thyroid tissue.

The time point is: newly diagnosed GD, antithyroid drugs for less than 3 months. Extracted RNA from PBMCs served as the source of the TCR library. Patients came from an endocrinology department in Xi'an, China. Combining iRepertoire HTBI primers with Arm-PCR of CDR3 regions, the authors built TCR beta libraries. TCRdb itself ran the multiplex PCR reads through MiXCR, one entry per CDR3 protein. The sample includes over 200,000 distinct CDR3 sequences, approximately 16% of them seen just once. This clonotype came up many times. Its antigen is as yet unknown. The source of this sequence is a female donor with Graves disease. The input for sequencing was peripheral blood mononuclear cells (PBMCs), taken at new diagnosis, from a patient treated with antithyroid drugs.

The CDR3 loop is CSAREVRAGGGYGYTF. For the CDR3, the DNA is TGCAGTGCTAGAGAAGTGCGGGCAGGGGGCGGGTATGGCTACACCTTC. V and J are TRBV20-1 and TRBJ1-2; 8 bases agree with TRBD1. The CDR3 totals 16 residues. Looked up from germline, CDR1 is DFQATT and CDR2 is SNEGSKA (reference sequence). With V trimmed by 0 bases and J by 5 bases, 11 bases remained unmatched.